The clone carrying this T cell receptor (beta chain) was detected many times. No antigen is known for it. The CDR3 is 15 residues long. Germline CDR1 reads DFQATT; CDR2 reads SNEGSKA (reference sequence). Trimming shortened V by 3 bases and J by 1 base, and 16 bases separated the two germline ends. Template switching supplied a universal primer site; unique molecular identifiers were carried on the cDNA. TCRdb re-analysed the 5' RACE reads in MiXCR, keeping a single row per CDR3 protein. The sample lists 200,000 to 250,000 distinct CDR3 sequences, 10% to 13% occurring once. The data stem from a study of identical twins. Findings of the study overall: Researchers reported excess low generation probability among twin-shared out-of-frame alpha sequences. Models predicted too little out-of-frame TCR alpha sharing in monozygotic twins.

What was sequenced was memory T cells sorted from blood. This TCR was recovered from a man aged 50-59 years in good health. The J gene is TRBJ2-7, the V gene TRBV20-1; the D gene is possibly TRBD1 (5 bases). For the CDR3, the DNA is TGCAGTGCTAGGGGCCGACAGCCTCGTTCCTACGAGCAGTACTTC. This gives the protein CSARGRQPRSYEQYF.